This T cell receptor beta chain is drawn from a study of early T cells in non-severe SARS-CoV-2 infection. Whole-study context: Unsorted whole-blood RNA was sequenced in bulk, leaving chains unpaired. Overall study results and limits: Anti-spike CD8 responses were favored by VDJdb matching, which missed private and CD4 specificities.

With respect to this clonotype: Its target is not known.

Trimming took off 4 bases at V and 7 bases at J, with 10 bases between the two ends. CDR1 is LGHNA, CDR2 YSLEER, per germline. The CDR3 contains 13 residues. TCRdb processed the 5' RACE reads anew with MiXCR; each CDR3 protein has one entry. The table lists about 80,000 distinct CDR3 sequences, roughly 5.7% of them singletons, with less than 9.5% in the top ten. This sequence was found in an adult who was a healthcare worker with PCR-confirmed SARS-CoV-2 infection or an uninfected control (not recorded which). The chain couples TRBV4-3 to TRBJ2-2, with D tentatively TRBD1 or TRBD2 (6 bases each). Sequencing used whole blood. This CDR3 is CASSPGGGGELFF. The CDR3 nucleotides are TGCGCCAGCAGCCCCGGGGGCGGCGGGGAGCTGTTTTTT.